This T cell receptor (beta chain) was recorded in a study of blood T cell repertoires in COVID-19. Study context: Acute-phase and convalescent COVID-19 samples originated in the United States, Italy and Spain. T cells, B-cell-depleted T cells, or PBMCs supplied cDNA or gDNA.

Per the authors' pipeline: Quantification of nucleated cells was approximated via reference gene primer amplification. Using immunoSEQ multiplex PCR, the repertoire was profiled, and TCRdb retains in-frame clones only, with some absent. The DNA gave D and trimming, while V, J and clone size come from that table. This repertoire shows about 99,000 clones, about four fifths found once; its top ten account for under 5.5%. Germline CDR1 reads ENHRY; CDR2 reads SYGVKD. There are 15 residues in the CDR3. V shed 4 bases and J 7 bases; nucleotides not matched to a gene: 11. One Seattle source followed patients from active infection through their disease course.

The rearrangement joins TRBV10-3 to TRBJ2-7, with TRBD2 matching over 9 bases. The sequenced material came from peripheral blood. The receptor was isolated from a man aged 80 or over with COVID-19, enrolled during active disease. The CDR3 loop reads CAISVKPSGEDEQYF. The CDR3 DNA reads TGTGCCATCAGTGTGAAACCTAGCGGGGAGGATGAGCAGTACTTC.